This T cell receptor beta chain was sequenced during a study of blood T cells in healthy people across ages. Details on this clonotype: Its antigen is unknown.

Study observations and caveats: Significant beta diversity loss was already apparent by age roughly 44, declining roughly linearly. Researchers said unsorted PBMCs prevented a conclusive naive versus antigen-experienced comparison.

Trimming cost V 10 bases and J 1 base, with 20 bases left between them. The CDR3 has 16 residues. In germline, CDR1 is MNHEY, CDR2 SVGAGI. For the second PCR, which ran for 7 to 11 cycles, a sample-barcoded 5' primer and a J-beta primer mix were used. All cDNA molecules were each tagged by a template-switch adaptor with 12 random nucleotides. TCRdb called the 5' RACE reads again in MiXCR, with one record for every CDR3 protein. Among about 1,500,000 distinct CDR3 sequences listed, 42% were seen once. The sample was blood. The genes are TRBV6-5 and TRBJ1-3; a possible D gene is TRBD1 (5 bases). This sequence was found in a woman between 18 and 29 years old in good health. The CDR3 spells CATGYRDRSSGNTIYF. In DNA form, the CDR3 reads TGTGCCACCGGTTATAGGGACCGATCTTCTGGAAACACCATATATTTT.